The subject of this entry is one T cell receptor beta chain. Its target is unknown. Additional DNA sequences in this sample encode the identical CDR3. This CDR3 is 14 amino acids long. Germline V gene lookup returns CDR1 MNHEY and CDR2 SVGAGI. Among the donors, all were healthy bone marrow donors. This sample was included in a study of cytomegalovirus exposure and HLA in healthy donors. About the research overall: Unique TCRs from HLA-typed donors, 80 million to 90 million of them, were held in an early data release. Study results and limitations: When analyzed later, a missense DCLRE1C variant was found to be linked to TCR beta V- and J-gene trimming.

PCR involved 60 Vbeta and 13 Jbeta primers. Clones were sequenced by immunoSEQ multiplex PCR, and TCRdb holds only the in-frame ones, with some missing. The sample has tens of thousands of clones. Sequencing was carried out using PBMCs. The chain carries TRBV6-5 and TRBJ1-4; no firm D call. This receptor was obtained from a female donor in good health and CMV-seronegative. This CDR3 reads CASQNPLIGEKLFF. Written as DNA, the CDR3 is TGTGCTAGCCAAAATCCTCTTATCGGGGAAAAACTGTTTTTT.